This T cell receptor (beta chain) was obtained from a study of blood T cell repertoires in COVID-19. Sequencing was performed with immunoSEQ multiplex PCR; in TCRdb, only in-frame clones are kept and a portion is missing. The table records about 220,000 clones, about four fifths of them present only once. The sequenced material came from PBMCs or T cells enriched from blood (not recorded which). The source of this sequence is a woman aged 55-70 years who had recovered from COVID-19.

CDR3 residues: CASSAGTSSTDTQYF. Here the CDR3 DNA reads TGTGCCAGTAGTGCCGGGACTAGCAGCACAGATACGCAGTATTTT. This rearrangement joins TRBV19 to TRBJ2-3; TRBD2 matches at 9 bases. V lost 5 bases and J lost 0; bases outside the gene matches: 3. Germline V gene sequence: CDR1 LNHDA, CDR2 SQIVND (reference sequence). CDR3 size: 15 residues.